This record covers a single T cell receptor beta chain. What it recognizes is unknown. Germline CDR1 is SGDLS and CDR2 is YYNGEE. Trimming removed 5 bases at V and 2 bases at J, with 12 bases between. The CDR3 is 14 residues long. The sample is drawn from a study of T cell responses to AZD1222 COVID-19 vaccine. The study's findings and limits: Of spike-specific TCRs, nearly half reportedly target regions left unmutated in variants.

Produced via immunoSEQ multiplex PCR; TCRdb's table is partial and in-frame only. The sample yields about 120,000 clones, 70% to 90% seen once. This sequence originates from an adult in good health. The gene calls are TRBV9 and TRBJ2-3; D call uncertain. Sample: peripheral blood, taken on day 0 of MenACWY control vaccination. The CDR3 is CASRGPENTDTQYF. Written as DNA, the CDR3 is TGTGCCAGCAGGGGCCCGGAGAACACAGATACGCAGTATTTT.